Listed here are 20 T cell receptor beta chains from one sample, sequenced in a study. Each CDR3 protein is one row after TCRdb ran MiXCR on the 5' RACE reads. This table holds 30,000 or so distinct CDR3 sequences, approximately 25% found once. Sample: memory CD4+ T cells sorted from blood. Subset described: memory CD4+ T cells, CD4+CD45RO+CD25-. These receptors were collected from a female donor with breast cancer.

This clonotype was observed a handful of times. The V and J genes are TRBV20-1 and TRBJ1-1; 7 nucleotides line up with TRBD1. Germline loops: CDR1 DFQATT, CDR2 SNEGSKA (reference sequence). J lost 1 base, V lost 6 bases, and 2 bases had no gene match. This CDR3 has 12 amino acids. The CDR3 protein is CSAGDRNTEAFF. In nucleotides, the CDR3 is TGCAGTGCGGGGGACAGGAACACTGAAGCTTTCTTT.

This clonotype occurred a few times. V and J are TRBV5-6 and TRBJ1-4, with TRBD1 identical over 7 bases. Germline assignment: CDR1 SGHDT and CDR2 YYEEEE. This CDR3 comprises 14 residues. The junction had 5 bases not matched to a gene; V was cut back by 5 bases and J by 4 bases. In DNA form, the CDR3 reads TGTGCCAGCAGTTGGGACAGCGGTAATGAAAAACTGTTTTTT. As protein: CASSWDSGNEKLFF.

This clonotype occurred a few times. V usage is TRBV7-2 and J usage is TRBJ2-3; TRBD2 matches 13 bases. The V and J ends lost 4 bases and 7 bases, in that order; junction bases with no gene match: 8. The CDR3 covers 16 residues. Germline V gene sequence: CDR1 SGHTA, CDR2 FQGNSA. CDR3 nucleotides: TGTGCCAGCAGCTCACGGACTAGCGGGAGAGCGAATACGCAGTATTTT. Translating gives CASSSRTSGRANTQYF.

The rearrangement uses TRBV7-2 and TRBJ2-3; perhaps D is TRBD1 or TRBD2 (5 bases each). Germline CDR1 reads SGHTA; CDR2 reads FQGNSA. Trimming pared 2 bases from V and 2 bases from J, leaving 11 bases between. The CDR3 covers 15 residues. CDR3 sequence: CASSLQSGTTDTQYF. The CDR3 DNA reads TGTGCCAGCAGCTTACAATCCGGGACCACAGATACGCAGTATTTT.

This clonotype turned up a few times. The chain carries TRBV12-3 or TRBV12-4 and TRBJ1-1, with D unclear. V lost 2 bases to trimming and J lost 0 bases, with 7 bases between them. This CDR3 has 14 residues. The DNA for the CDR3 is TGTGCCAGCAGTTTAAGACGGATGAACACTGAAGCTTTCTTT. Translating gives CASSLRRMNTEAFF.

This clonotype was seen at least ten times. The genes are TRBV4-3 and TRBJ2-3; D may be TRBD1 (6 bases). V shed 0 bases and J shed 0 bases, with 13 bases lying between them. The CDR3 contains 17 residues. Germline CDR1 LGHNA, CDR2 YSLEER. The CDR3 protein is CASSQDVDRPSTDTQYF. The CDR3, as DNA: TGCGCCAGCAGCCAAGATGTCGACAGGCCGAGCACAGATACGCAGTATTTT.

This clonotype has only a few counts. The V call is TRBV28, the J call TRBJ1-5, with D uncertain. Trimming removed 3 bases at V and 0 bases at J, with 9 bases between. Germline V gene data show CDR1 as MDHEN and CDR2 as SYDVKM. The CDR3 is 15 residues long. Here the CDR3 DNA reads TGTGCCAGCAGTTTCATGGGGAATAGCAATCAGCCCCAGCATTTT. It codes for CASSFMGNSNQPQHF.

This clonotype was seen a handful of times. This chain's CDR3 is CASRDLNRNTGELFF. In DNA form, the CDR3 reads TGTGCCAGCAGAGACCTTAACAGGAACACCGGGGAGCTGTTTTTT. The V and J genes are TRBV7-3 and TRBJ2-2; D uncertain. The length of the CDR3 is 15 residues. Trimming pared 6 bases from V and 1 base from J, leaving 12 bases between. The V gene's germline CDR1 is SGHTA and CDR2 FQGTGA.

Points on this clonotype: One base away lies a much larger clone, so this may be a sequencing read error. This chain links TRBV7-9 with TRBJ2-1; no clear D gene. Germline V gene data show CDR1 as SEHNR and CDR2 as FQNEAQ (reference sequence). The CDR3 is made up of 13 amino acids. Trimming cost V 5 bases and J 8 bases, with 13 bases left between them. CDR3 coding DNA: TGTGCCAGCAGCCCCTCCGGGTACGATGAGCAGTTCTTC. The encoded protein is CASSPSGYDEQFF. The complete variable domain, with remaining parts taken from reference TRBV7-9 and TRBJ2-1, reads DTGVSQNPRHKITKRGQNVTFRCDPISEHNRLYWYRQTLGQGPEFLTYFQNEAQLEKSRLLSDRFSAERPKGSFSTLEIQRTEQGDSAMYLCASSPSGYDEQFFGPGTRLTVL.

This clonotype turned up a few times. The chain recombines TRBV12-3 or TRBV12-4 with TRBJ2-3, with D uncertain. The V end lost 5 bases, the J end lost 6 bases, and 15 bases lay between the germline ends. The CDR3 is 14 amino acids. The DNA for the CDR3 is TGTGCCAGCAGTCCTTCTGGGTTGGGGGATACGCAGTATTTT. It codes for CASSPSGLGDTQYF.

This clonotype has only a few counts. Here the CDR3 reads CASSVGGNPNEQYF. As DNA, the CDR3 is TGTGCCAGCAGCGTAGGCGGGAATCCCAACGAGCAGTACTTC. This chain connects TRBV9 to TRBJ2-7, with D tentatively TRBD2 (6 bases). CDR3 size: 14 residues. In germline, CDR1 is SGDLS, CDR2 YYNGEE. Between the trimmed V and J ends, which lost 0 bases and 5 bases, there was a span of 12 bases.

Many counts were recorded for this clonotype. The chain couples TRBV24-1 to TRBJ2-5; a possible D gene is TRBD1 (6 bases). Germline V gene lookup returns CDR1 KGHDR and CDR2 SFDVKD. Trimming cost V 5 bases and J 4 bases, with 19 bases left between them. The CDR3 covers 16 residues. The CDR3 nucleotides are TGTGCCACCAGTGTCCAAATAATTCCAGGGGTAGAGACCCAGTACTTC. Residues: CATSVQIIPGVETQYF.

This chain uses TRBV12-3 or TRBV12-4 with TRBJ2-2; D may be TRBD1 or TRBD2 (5 bases each). The CDR3 has 13 residues. The germline V and J ends were trimmed by 6 bases and 10 bases, with 15 bases remaining between them. The chain's CDR3 is CASSLGEGEELFF. The CDR3, as DNA: TGTGCCAGCAGCCTCGGGGAAGGGGAGGAGCTGTTTTTT.

V gene TRBV4-2 combines with J gene TRBJ2-7; the D gene is possibly TRBD2 (5 bases). The CDR3 loop spans 13 amino acids. V was cut by 5 bases and J by 1 base, with 9 bases left in between. Germline V lookup: CDR1 LGHNA, CDR2 YNFKEQ. CDR3 amino acids: CASSVRGSYEQYF. CDR3 DNA sequence: TGTGCCAGCAGCGTCCGGGGTTCCTACGAGCAGTACTTC.

This clonotype was detected a few times. The rearrangement joins TRBV28 to TRBJ2-3; 7 bases are shared with TRBD1. Germline assignment: CDR1 MDHEN and CDR2 SYDVKM. The V segment lost 3 bases and the J segment 4 bases; nucleotides outside the gene matches: 13. The CDR3 spans 17 residues. The CDR3 DNA reads TGTGCCAGCAGTTTTGCCTCATACAGGGGCCCTCCAGATACGCAGTATTTT. As protein: CASSFASYRGPPDTQYF.

This clonotype occurred many times. This chain links TRBV12-3 or TRBV12-4 with TRBJ2-4, with TRBD2 matching 13 bases. V dropped 6 bases and J dropped 0; count of bases not matched to a gene: 8. The CDR3 is made up of 18 amino acids. The CDR3 loop reads CASRPGLAGERAKNIQYF. The CDR3 nucleotides read TGTGCCAGCAGGCCAGGACTAGCGGGGGAGAGAGCCAAAAACATTCAGTACTTC.

This clonotype was counted ten times or more. V and J are TRBV20-1 and TRBJ2-1; tentatively, D is TRBD2 (5 bases). Germline values: CDR1 DFQATT, CDR2 SNEGSKA (reference sequence). Trimming shortened V by 8 bases and J by 9 bases, and 11 bases separated the two germline ends. The CDR3 consists of 10 residues. DNA for the CDR3: TGCAGTACCACTAGTAGTGAGCAGTTCTTC. Protein: CSTTSSEQFF.

Of note for this clonotype: Its ends do not fully match the called genes, so a read error is possible. The chain recombines TRBV7-9 with TRBJ2-3; possibly TRBD2 for D (5 bases). Per the germline V gene, CDR1 is SEHNR and CDR2 is FQNEAQ (reference sequence). The length of the CDR3 is 15 residues. Here the CDR3 DNA reads TGTGCCAGCATCTTAAGAGAGTCTAGCACAGATCCGCAGTATTTT. Its translation is CASILRESSTDPQYF.

This clonotype was seen many times. CDR3 sequence: CASSSSWDSNQPQHF. The CDR3 DNA follows: TGTGCCAGCAGTTCCTCCTGGGACAGCAATCAGCCCCAGCATTTT. The chain links TRBV27 to TRBJ1-5; a weak D match, TRBD1 (5 bases). The germline CDR1 and CDR2 sequences are MNHEY and SMNVEV (reference sequence). The CDR3 extends over 15 amino acids. V gave up 4 bases and J gave up 1 base, with 11 bases separating them.

The V gene is TRBV7-9, the J gene TRBJ2-1; the match to TRBD2 covers 14 bases. Trimming cost V 4 bases and J 7 bases; bases outside gene matches: 6. The CDR3 contains 16 residues. Germline CDR1 SEHNR, CDR2 FQNEAQ (reference sequence). CDR3 region: CASSYVGTSGSNEQFF. The CDR3 nucleotides read TGTGCCAGCAGCTATGTTGGGACTAGCGGGAGTAATGAGCAGTTCTTC.